A single sample gave rise to the 29 T cell receptor beta chains below, sequenced in a study of T cell responses to AZD1222 COVID-19 vaccine. This table comes from immunoSEQ multiplex PCR, and its TCRdb copy is limited to in-frame clones, with some not included. This sample yields over 95,000 clones, of which more than 85% are seen a single time; roughly 4.7% belongs to the top ten. This specimen was peripheral blood, taken on day 0 of AZD1222 vaccination. These receptors were taken from an adult in good health.

V usage is TRBV6-5 and J usage is TRBJ2-7; maybe TRBD1 (6 bases). The CDR3 is made up of 14 amino acids. V gave up 2 bases and J gave up 7 bases, with 15 bases separating them. Per germline, CDR1 MNHEY and CDR2 SVGAGI. CDR3 coding DNA: TGTGCCAGCAGTTACGGCAGGGGAGTTGTTGAGCAGTACTTC. Encoded protein: CASSYGRGVVEQYF.

This sequence joins TRBV5-1 and TRBJ2-7; unclear D gene. V lost 0 bases and J 5 bases, leaving 18 bases between the germline ends. The germline CDR1 and CDR2 sequences are SGHRS and YFSETQ. This CDR3 is built from 16 residues. In DNA, the CDR3 is TGCGCCAGCAGCTTGGGAAGTTGGGGATCTGACGACGAGCAGTACTTC. This gives the protein CASSLGSWGSDDEQYF.

The chain carries TRBV5-1 and TRBJ1-4, with D maybe TRBD1 (5 bases). This CDR3 is 15 amino acids long. Looked up from germline, CDR1 is SGHRS and CDR2 is YFSETQ. Deletions cut 0 bases from V and 6 bases from J, with 12 bases between. CDR3 bases: TGCGCCAGCAGCTTGGGGCAGGGAAAGGATGAAAAACTGTTTTTT. It codes for CASSLGQGKDEKLFF.

V gene TRBV6-5 combines with J gene TRBJ1-1, with D perhaps TRBD1 (5 bases). The CDR3 is made up of 15 amino acids. CDR1 MNHEY and CDR2 SVGAGI come from the germline V gene. Trimming pared 7 bases from V and 7 bases from J, leaving 22 bases between. Here the CDR3 DNA reads TGTGCCAGCACTCCCTCGGGGGGAGGAATGATTGAAGCTTTCTTT. Translated, it gives CASTPSGGGMIEAFF.

The rearrangement uses TRBV24-1 and TRBJ2-2; no clear D gene. Trimming stripped 4 bases from V and 5 bases from J, with 4 bases between. The germline CDR1 and CDR2 sequences are KGHDR and SFDVKD. This CDR3 region has 12 residues. In DNA, the CDR3 is TGTGCCACCAGTGAAGCGACCGGGGAGCTGTTTTTT. Translation: CATSEATGELFF.

V gene TRBV19 combines with J gene TRBJ1-4; 9 nucleotides align to TRBD1. Losses at the gene ends were 5 bases for V and 0 bases for J; bases not matched to a gene: 7. Per germline, CDR1 LNHDA and CDR2 SQIVND (reference sequence). The CDR3 consists of 17 residues. The CDR3 DNA reads as TGTGCCAGTAGTCGACAGGGGGGGACTGCAACTAATGAAAAACTGTTTTTT. This gives the protein CASSRQGGTATNEKLFF.

Concerning this clone itself: The same CDR3 can be traced to other DNA sequences in this sample. This sequence joins TRBV5-4 and TRBJ2-7; D could derive from TRBD1 or TRBD2 (6 bases each). Germline CDR1 reads SGHNT; CDR2 reads YYREEE (reference sequence). The CDR3 is 14 residues long. V was pared by 4 bases and J by 0 bases, with 11 bases between. The CDR3 DNA sequence: TGTGCCAGCAGCCCCGGGGGCAGCTCCTACGAGCAGTACTTC. Translated: CASSPGGSSYEQYF.

The rearrangement joins TRBV7-2 to TRBJ2-5; tentative D call: TRBD2 (6 bases). The V and J ends lost 1 base and 5 bases respectively, with 20 bases between them. CDR3 length: 17 residues. Looked up from germline, CDR1 is SGHTA and CDR2 is FQGNSA. The CDR3: CASSLETEEGLGETQYF. For the CDR3, the DNA is TGTGCCAGCAGCTTAGAGACCGAGGAGGGGCTGGGGGAGACCCAGTACTTC.

The chain is built from TRBV5-6 and TRBJ2-1, with TRBD2 matching 14 bases. The ends lost 2 bases at V and 5 bases at J; junction bases unmatched: 3. The CDR3 has 16 amino acids. Germline V gene lookup returns CDR1 SGHDT and CDR2 YYEEEE. CDR3: CASSFGTSGGHNEQFF. CDR3 DNA sequence: TGTGCCAGCAGCTTCGGGACTAGCGGGGGCCACAATGAGCAGTTCTTC.

This rearrangement joins TRBV4-3 to TRBJ1-2; D is unclear. The CDR3 sequence is 15 residues long. V lost 2 bases to trimming and J lost 0 bases, with 10 bases between them. In germline, CDR1 is LGHNA, CDR2 YSLEER. CDR3 DNA sequence: TGCGCCAGCAGCCAATTCGGGGAGGCTAACTATGGCTACACCTTC. Its protein product is CASSQFGEANYGYTF.

The chain uses TRBV30 and TRBJ1-5, with 9 bases that match TRBD1. V was pared by 4 bases and J by 4 bases, with 2 bases of the junction left unmatched. Germline values: CDR1 GTSNPN, CDR2 SVGIG (reference sequence). The CDR3 runs 13 residues. For the CDR3, the DNA is TGTGCCTGGACGGGACAGGGTAATCAGCCCCAGCATTTT. It translates to CAWTGQGNQPQHF.

This sequence joins TRBV5-1 and TRBJ1-1; D possibly corresponds to TRBD1 (6 bases). Germline V CDR1 and CDR2: SGHRS, YFSETQ. There are 15 residues in the CDR3. V lost 5 bases to trimming and J lost 1 base, with 15 bases between them. CDR3 amino acids: CASRGGVARNTEAFF. Here the CDR3 DNA reads TGCGCCAGCAGAGGGGGGGTGGCGCGGAACACTGAAGCTTTCTTT.

Relative to its sample, this clone is medium-sized (0.01 to 0.1%). The rearrangement joins TRBV15 to TRBJ2-7; possibly TRBD2 for D (5 bases). Germline assignment: CDR1 LNHNV and CDR2 YYDKDF (reference sequence). The CDR3 sequence is 14 residues long. V shed 6 bases and J shed 0 bases, with 12 bases lying between them. This CDR3 reads CATSYVGISYEQYF. CDR3 bases: TGTGCCACCAGTTACGTCGGGATCTCCTACGAGCAGTACTTC.

V gene TRBV7-2 combines with J gene TRBJ1-1; D is uncertain. V dropped 1 base and J dropped 11 bases, with 11 bases sitting between them. The CDR3 totals 12 residues. Germline loops: CDR1 SGHTA, CDR2 FQGNSA. The DNA of the CDR3 is TGTGCCAGCAGCTTAGTTTGGGGTCGCGCTTTCTTT. This gives the protein CASSLVWGRAFF. Full variable domain (outside the CDR3, taken from reference TRBV7-2 and TRBJ1-1): GAGVSQSPSNKVTEKGKDVELRCDPISGHTALYWYRQSLGQGLEFLIYFQGNSAPDKSGLPSDRFSAERTGGSVSTLTIQRTQQEDSAVYLCASSLVWGRAFFGQGTRLTVV.

As DNA, the CDR3 is TGCGCCAGCAGCCCGTTACAGGGGGATCGGGAAAAACTGTTTTTT. The encoded protein is CASSPLQGDREKLFF. V gene TRBV5-1 combines with J gene TRBJ1-4, with 8 bases aligning to TRBD1. The CDR3 extends over 15 amino acids. J was trimmed by 8 bases and V by 4 bases; bases with no gene match: 10. Germline values: CDR1 SGHRS, CDR2 YFSETQ.

The chain has TRBV18 and TRBJ1-2; TRBD1 agrees at 7 bases. The CDR3 runs to 15 residues. The ends lost 5 bases at V and 1 base at J; junction bases unmatched: 7. Germline loops: CDR1 KGHSH, CDR2 LQKENI. Here the CDR3 reads CASSSSGGVNYGYTF. The DNA for the CDR3 is TGTGCCAGCTCATCTTCAGGGGGTGTTAACTATGGCTACACCTTC. The complete variable domain, with remaining parts taken from reference TRBV18 and TRBJ1-2, reads NAGVMQNPRHLVRRRGQEARLRCSPMKGHSHVYWYRQLPEEGLKFMVYLQKENIIDESGMPKERFSAEFPKEGPSILRIQQVVRGDSAAYFCASSSSGGVNYGYTFGSGTRLTVV.

The V call is TRBV6-1, the J call TRBJ2-2, with TRBD2 matching 13 bases. Germline V gene data show CDR1 as MNHNS and CDR2 as SASEGT. The CDR3 consists of 16 residues. With 3 bases clipped from V and 5 bases from J, the junction kept 3 bases outside the gene matches. Written as DNA, the CDR3 is TGTGCCAGCAGTGAGAGACTAGCGGGGGGAACCGGGGAGCTGTTTTTT. Amino acid sequence: CASSERLAGGTGELFF.

The rearrangement joins TRBV7-7 to TRBJ1-4, with TRBD1 as a possible D gene (5 bases). Germline CDR1 is SSHAT and CDR2 is FNYEAQ (reference sequence). The CDR3 is 18 residues long. Trimming shortened V by 5 bases and J by 0 bases, and 19 bases separated the two germline ends. CDR3 amino acids: CASSPVVGAYATNEKLFF. The CDR3 DNA reads TGTGCCAGCAGCCCCGTGGTAGGGGCGTATGCAACTAATGAAAAACTGTTTTTT.

The chain is built from TRBV5-4 and TRBJ2-7; 10 bases match TRBD2. V lost 4 bases to trimming and J lost 2 bases; unmatched junction nucleotides: 3. CDR1 and CDR2 from the germline V gene are SGHNT and YYREEE (reference sequence). The CDR3 length is 14 residues. CDR3: CASSRLAGTYEQYF. The DNA for the CDR3 is TGTGCCAGCAGCAGACTAGCGGGCACCTACGAGCAGTACTTC.

The rearrangement joins TRBV30 to TRBJ2-5, with 7 bases aligning to TRBD2. CDR1 and CDR2 (germline): GTSNPN, SVGIG (reference sequence). The V gene end was trimmed by 0 bases and the J gene end by 5 bases; junction bases not matched to a gene: 3. This CDR3 is 13 amino acids long. The CDR3 nucleotides read TGTGCCTGGAGTGTACGGCGGGGGGAGACCCAGTACTTC. It yields the protein CAWSVRRGETQYF.

For the CDR3, the DNA is TGTGCCAGCAGATTAGCAGGGGGAAGCTATAATTCACCCCTCCACTTT. Its translation: CASRLAGGSYNSPLHF. The chain carries TRBV6-6 and TRBJ1-6; 7 nucleotides agree with TRBD1. Germline V gene sequence: CDR1 MNHNY, CDR2 SVGAGI (reference sequence). The CDR3 runs to 16 residues. V trimming: 6 bases; J trimming: 3 bases; junction bases outside the gene matches: 8.

This sequence joins TRBV28 and TRBJ1-5; weak D call: TRBD1 (6 bases). In germline, CDR1 is MDHEN, CDR2 SYDVKM. V lost 4 bases and J lost 2, with 9 bases in between. The CDR3 extends over 14 amino acids. CDR3 coding DNA: TGTGCCAGCAGTTCTGCAGGGGGCAATCAGCCCCAGCATTTT. Translation gives CASSSAGGNQPQHF.

V gene TRBV27 combines with J gene TRBJ2-5, with D possibly being TRBD2 (5 bases). Trimming stripped 3 bases from V and 1 base from J, with 9 bases between. The CDR3 sequence is 14 residues long. Per germline, CDR1 MNHEY and CDR2 SMNVEV (reference sequence). CDR3 amino acids: CASSFNRGQETQYF. CDR3 DNA: TGTGCCAGCAGTTTTAACCGGGGCCAAGAGACCCAGTACTTC.

V is TRBV5-4 and J is TRBJ2-2; no definite D call. CDR1 and CDR2 (germline): SGHNT, YYREEE (reference sequence). V was shortened by 0 bases and J by 7 bases, with 4 bases between the two germline ends. The CDR3 totals 12 residues. CDR3 loop: CASSLAHGELFF. DNA for the CDR3: TGTGCCAGCAGCTTGGCCCACGGGGAGCTGTTTTTT.

The V call is TRBV9, the J call TRBJ2-7; possibly TRBD1 for D (5 bases). With 1 base removed from V and 3 bases from J, the gap between germline ends came to 8 bases. The CDR3 length is 13 residues. Germline assignment: CDR1 SGDLS and CDR2 YYNGEE. The CDR3 DNA follows: TGTGCCAGCAGCGTAACAGGCGACTACGAGCAGTACTTC. Its protein is CASSVTGDYEQYF.

The V and J genes are TRBV11-3 and TRBJ1-2, with TRBD1 as a possible D gene (5 bases). Germline V gives CDR1 SGHNT, CDR2 YENEEA. This CDR3 comprises 14 residues. V gave up 5 bases and J gave up 8 bases, with 18 bases separating them. CDR3 amino acids: CASSQGSNTDGYTF. The CDR3 coding sequence is TGTGCCAGCAGCCAGGGATCTAACACGGACGGCTACACCTTC.

V gene TRBV19 combines with J gene TRBJ2-7, with 12 nucleotides matching TRBD2. Looked up from germline, CDR1 is LNHDA and CDR2 is SQIVND (reference sequence). The junction had 6 bases not matched to a gene; V was cut back by 7 bases and J by 2 bases. This CDR3 has 15 residues. The CDR3 region is CASTSRTSGAYEQYF. The CDR3 DNA sequence: TGTGCCAGTACTTCTAGGACTAGCGGGGCCTACGAGCAGTACTTC.

The rearrangement links TRBV7-9 to TRBJ2-7; 8 bases align to TRBD2. The CDR3 spans 17 residues. The V and J ends lost 3 bases and 0 bases, in that order; junction bases with no gene match: 10. Germline CDR1 and CDR2: SEHNR and FQNEAQ (reference sequence). In DNA, the CDR3 is TGTGCCAGCAGCTTGAGTCGGGGGGGAATCAGCTCCTACGAGCAGTACTTC. It yields the protein CASSLSRGGISSYEQYF.

The chain recombines TRBV19 with TRBJ2-3; D not certain. Trimming removed 1 base at V and 2 bases at J, with 7 bases between. This CDR3 region has 14 residues. Germline V gene lookup returns CDR1 LNHDA and CDR2 SQIVND (reference sequence). CDR3 region: CASSIGFLTDTQYF. The CDR3 nucleotides read TGTGCCAGTAGTATAGGCTTTCTCACAGATACGCAGTATTTT. Full variable domain (rest looked up from reference TRBV19 and TRBJ2-3): DGGITQSPKYLFRKEGQNVTLSCEQNLNHDAMYWYRQDPGQGLRLIYYSQIVNDFQKGDIAEGYSVSREKKESFPLTVTSAQKNPTAFYLCASSIGFLTDTQYFGPGTRLTVL.